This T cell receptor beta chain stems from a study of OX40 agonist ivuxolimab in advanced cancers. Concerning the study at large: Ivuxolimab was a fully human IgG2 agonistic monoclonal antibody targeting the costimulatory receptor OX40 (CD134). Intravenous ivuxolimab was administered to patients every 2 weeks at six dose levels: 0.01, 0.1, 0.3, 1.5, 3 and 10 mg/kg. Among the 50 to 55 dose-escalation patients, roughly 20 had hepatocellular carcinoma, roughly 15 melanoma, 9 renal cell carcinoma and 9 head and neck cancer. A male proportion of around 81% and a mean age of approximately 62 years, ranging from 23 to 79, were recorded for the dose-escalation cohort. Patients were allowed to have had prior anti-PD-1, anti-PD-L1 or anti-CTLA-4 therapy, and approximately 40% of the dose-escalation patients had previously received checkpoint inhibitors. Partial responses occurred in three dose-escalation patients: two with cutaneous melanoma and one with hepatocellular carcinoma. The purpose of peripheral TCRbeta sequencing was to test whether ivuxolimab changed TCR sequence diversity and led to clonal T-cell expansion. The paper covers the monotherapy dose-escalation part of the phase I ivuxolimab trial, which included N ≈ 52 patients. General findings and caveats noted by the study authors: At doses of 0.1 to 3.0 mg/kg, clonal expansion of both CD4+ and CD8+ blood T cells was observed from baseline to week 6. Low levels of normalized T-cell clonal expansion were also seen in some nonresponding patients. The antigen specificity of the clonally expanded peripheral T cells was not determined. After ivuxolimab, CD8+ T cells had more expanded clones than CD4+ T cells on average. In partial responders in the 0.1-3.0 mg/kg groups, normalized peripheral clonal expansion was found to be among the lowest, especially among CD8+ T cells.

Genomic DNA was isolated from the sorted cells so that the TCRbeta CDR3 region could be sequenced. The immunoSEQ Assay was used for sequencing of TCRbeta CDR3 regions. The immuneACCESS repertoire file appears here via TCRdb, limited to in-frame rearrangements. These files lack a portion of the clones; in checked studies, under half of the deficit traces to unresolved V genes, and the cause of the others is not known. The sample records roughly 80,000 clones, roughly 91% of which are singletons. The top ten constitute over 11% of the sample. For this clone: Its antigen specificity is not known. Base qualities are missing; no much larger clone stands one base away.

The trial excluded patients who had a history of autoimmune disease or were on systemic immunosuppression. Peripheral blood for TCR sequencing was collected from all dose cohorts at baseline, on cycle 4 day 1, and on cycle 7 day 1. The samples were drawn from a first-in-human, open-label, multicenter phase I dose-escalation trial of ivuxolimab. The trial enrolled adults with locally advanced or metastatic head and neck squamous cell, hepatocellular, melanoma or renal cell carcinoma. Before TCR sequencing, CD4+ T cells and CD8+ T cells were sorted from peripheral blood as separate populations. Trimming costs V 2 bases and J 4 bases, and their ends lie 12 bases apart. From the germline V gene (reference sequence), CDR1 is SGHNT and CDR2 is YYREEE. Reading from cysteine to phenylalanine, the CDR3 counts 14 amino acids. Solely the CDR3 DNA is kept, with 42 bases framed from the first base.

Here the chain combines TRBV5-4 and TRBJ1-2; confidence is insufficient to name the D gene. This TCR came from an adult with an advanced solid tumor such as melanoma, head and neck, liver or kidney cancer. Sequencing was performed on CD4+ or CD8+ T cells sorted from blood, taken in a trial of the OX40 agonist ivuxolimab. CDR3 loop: CASSFGGPGYGYTF. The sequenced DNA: TGTGCCAGCAGCTTTGGCGGGCCCGGCTATGGCTACACCTTC.